The source of this T cell receptor (beta chain) is a study of radiotherapy plus CTLA-4 blockade in lung cancer. The study's findings and limits: Clones derived from tumor TCRs expanded in blood after radiotherapy plus ipilimumab.

On this clone: Its specificity is unknown.

Assay: immunoSEQ multiplex PCR; the TCRdb copy retains only in-frame clones and omits some. The sample carries 90,000 to 150,000 clones, approximately 84% recorded once. CDR3 length: 18 amino acids. V lost 4 bases to trimming and J lost 7 bases; unmatched junction nucleotides: 16. Per germline, CDR1 SGHAT and CDR2 FQNNGV. This TCR was recovered from a human donor with non-small cell lung cancer who had a partial response to radiotherapy plus ipilimumab. The chain carries TRBV11-2 and TRBJ2-1; 10 bases fit TRBD1. The sample was peripheral blood, taken from a patient treated with radiotherapy plus ipilimumab. CDR3: CASSSRQRRDRGSNEQFF. The CDR3 DNA is TGTGCCAGCAGCTCACGGCAGAGACGGGACAGGGGCAGTAATGAGCAGTTCTTC.